Below, 7 T cell receptor beta chains from the same sample are listed, as sequenced in a study of T cell clonality in common variable immunodeficiency. Measured with immunoSEQ multiplex PCR; TCRdb has only the in-frame clones, and not every one. Sampling found some 52,000 clones, none seen once. The source material was peripheral blood mononuclear cells. The receptors originated from a person aged 18 to 75 in good health.

This clone was seen a few times. The CDR3 extends 3 residues past the end of the read, so its final part is completed from the germline J gene. This chain connects TRBV11-2 to TRBJ2-7; D call uncertain. The CDR3 contains 14 residues. V was cut by 1 base and J by 1 base, with 8 bases left in between. Per the germline V gene, CDR1 is SGHAT and CDR2 is FQNNGV. The CDR3 is CASSLAYASYEQYF. The sequenced CDR3 bases are TGTGCCAGCAGCTTAGCCTATGCTTCCTACGAG.

This clone appeared a few times. With the read ending 3 residues before the CDR3 end, the germline J gene is used to fill in that end. V usage is TRBV19 and J usage is TRBJ1-2; D is unclear. The CDR3 totals 15 residues. CDR1 and CDR2 (germline): LNHDA, SQIVND (reference sequence). The part of the CDR3 DNA that was read is TGTGCCAGTAGTATAGACTCAGGTACCTCCTACGAC. Its translation: CASSIDSGTSYD. The whole CDR3 region reads CASSIDSGTSYDYTF.

This clone has a count of ten or more. The CDR3 end is not reached by the read, which stops 3 residues before it; the germline J gene fills it in. The rearrangement joins TRBV29-1 to TRBJ2-3; D unclear. Looked up from germline, CDR1 is SQVTM and CDR2 is ANQGSEA. The CDR3 sequence is 15 residues long. The CDR3 DNA, read in part, is TGCAGCGTTGAAGAACTGGCCGGGTCCCAAGAGACG. Protein sequence: CSVEELAGSQET. The complete CDR3 protein is CSVEELAGSQETQYF.

This clone was seen a few times. The germline gene is not matched at one end of the junction; a read error may be the cause. The sequenced fragment ends 3 residues before the CDR3 boundary, so the rest is inferred from the germline J gene. The chain carries TRBV7-7 and TRBJ2-7; TRBD2 aligns across 13 bases. Germline V gene data show CDR1 as SSHAT and CDR2 as FNYEAQ (reference sequence). This CDR3 contains 15 residues. CDR3 sequence reads: CASSLGLAGVHEQYF. CDR3 DNA, as far as it was read: TGTGCTAGCAGCTTAGGACTAGCGGGAGTACACGAG.

Regarding this clone: The junction departs from the called germline gene at one end, perhaps through a read error. The missing CDR3 end, 3 residues past where the read stops, is filled in from the germline J gene. The chain couples TRBV20-1 to TRBJ2-1; TRBD2 matches 12 bases. The germline V gene encodes CDR1 DFQATT and CDR2 SNEGSKA (reference sequence). This CDR3 has 17 amino acids. The CDR3 bases that were read are TGCGGTGCTAGAGATCCTAGCGGGAGGGCCTCCTACAATGAG. This sequence encodes CGARDPSGRASYNE. The whole CDR3 is CGARDPSGRASYNEQFF.

This clone was detected only a few times. The read terminates 3 residues ahead of where the CDR3 ends, so the germline J gene completes it. V and J are TRBV7-2 and TRBJ2-7; the D is unclear. Trimming stripped 1 base from V and 2 bases from J, with 9 bases between. The CDR3 is made up of 14 amino acids. Germline V gene sequence: CDR1 SGHTA, CDR2 FQGNSA. Incomplete CDR3 DNA: TGTGCCAGCAGCTTAGGTCGTACAACCTACGAG. Protein: CASSLGRTTYE. The full CDR3 sequence reads CASSLGRTTYEQYF.

The table lists this clone with many counts. The read ends 3 residues before the CDR3 terminus; that terminus is restored from the germline J gene. This rearrangement joins TRBV30 to TRBJ2-3, with 10 positions matching TRBD1. The CDR3 extends over 16 amino acids. The ends lost 4 bases at V and 1 base at J; junction bases unmatched: 8. Germline V gene lookup returns CDR1 GTSNPN and CDR2 SVGIG (reference sequence). The CDR3 loop is CAWILTGTGGTDTQYF. CDR3 bases read: TGTGCCTGGATACTAACCGGGACAGGGGGCACAGATACG.